The clone carrying this T cell receptor (beta chain) was counted between two and nine times. Antigen specificity is unknown. The sample is drawn from a study of OX40 agonist ivuxolimab in advanced cancers. Study in general: The eligibility criteria allowed prior anti-PD-1, anti-PD-L1 or anti-CTLA-4 therapy, and 40% had some.

CDR3 length: 14 amino acids. CDR1 is MGHRA, CDR2 YSYEKL, per germline. Trimming removed 1 base at V and 0 bases at J, with 6 bases between. Generated by immunoSEQ multiplex PCR, the TCRdb table keeps only in-frame clones and is missing some. This sample has fewer than 65,000 clones; approximately 90% occur once, and the top ten carry 11%. Study-level results: People who partly responded at 0.1-3.0 mg/kg had some of the least clonal expansion seen. CD4+ and CD8+ T cells in blood underwent clonal expansion by week 6 at 0.1 to 3.0 mg/kg.

This TCR derives from an adult with an advanced solid tumor such as melanoma, head and neck, liver or kidney cancer. The J gene is TRBJ1-1, the V gene TRBV4-1, with no clear D. Sequencing was performed on CD4+ or CD8+ T cells sorted from blood, taken in a trial of the OX40 agonist ivuxolimab. CDR3 DNA: TGCGCCAGCAGCCAAGTCAGCATGAACACTGAAGCTTTCTTT. Residues: CASSQVSMNTEAFF.